This TCR beta chain was recorded in a study of blood T cell repertoires in COVID-19. Across the whole study: Both acute and convalescent COVID-19 samples were obtained from the United States, Italy and Spain. T cells, B-cell-depleted T cells, or PBMCs supplied cDNA or gDNA.

Sequencing used immunoSEQ multiplex PCR; TCRdb keeps in-frame clones, though not all of them. The sample lists more than 150,000 clones; over 70% were seen once. CDR3 size: 15 residues. The V end lost 6 bases, the J end lost 0 bases, and 13 bases lay between the germline ends. Germline V gene sequence: CDR1 SGHRS, CDR2 YFSETQ. The TCR sequence derives from a man in his fifties or sixties who had recovered from COVID-19. V and J are TRBV5-1 and TRBJ2-1; D not certain. The sample comprised PBMCs or T cells enriched from blood (not recorded which). The CDR3 DNA reads TGCGCCAGCAAAATTCAGGCAAGCTCCTACAATGAGCAGTTCTTC. Its protein is CASKIQASSYNEQFF.